This TCR beta chain was recovered during a study of neurological immune-mediated disorders. Overall study results and limits: Phylogenetic grouping assigned the repertoires of 18 of 34 multiple sclerosis patients to a single related-CDR3 cluster, which may represent a signature.

This clonotype was recorded many times. Its antigen is not known. The authors made cDNA by 5'RACE with 10-nucleotide random UMIs. TCRdb reprocessed the 5' RACE reads with MiXCR, giving one entry per CDR3 protein. This sample has 120,000 or so distinct CDR3 sequences, with around 3% found just once. The CDR3 is 15 amino acids. Between the trimmed V and J ends, which lost 1 base and 3 bases, there was a span of 11 bases. Germline V gives CDR1 MGHRA, CDR2 YSYEKL. Specimen: PBMCs. This clonotype was sampled from a woman aged 25 to 45 with multiple sclerosis. The chain is built from TRBV4-1 and TRBJ2-3; unclear D gene. The CDR3 nucleotides are TGCGCCAGCAGCCAAGCCCCCAGGAAAACAGATACGCAGTATTTT. Translated, it gives CASSQAPRKTDTQYF.